The TCR beta chain described here comes from a study of blood T cell repertoires in COVID-19 (dated by TCRdb to about 2020). About the investigation overall: Samples from collaborators originated in the United States, Italy and Spain and spanned both the acute and convalescent phases of COVID-19. Where HLA class I and class II types were available, the types were taken from metadata supplied by the sample provider, not from assay-based typing. The repertoires were released in a freely available public database intended as a resource for research on the immune response to SARS-CoV-2. Samples came from the ongoing ImmuneRACE study (first 160 participants) plus 1,254 subjects from 6 global collaborators. A de-identified subject ID, COVID-19 status, age in years and sex were almost always included in the sample metadata. Deeply sampled blood TCRbeta repertoires from subjects exposed to, actively infected with, or recovered from COVID-19 were included in the dataset. The prospective study material was composed of cDNA or gDNA derived from T cells, B-cell-depleted T cells, or PBMCs.

What the research found in general, with its limitations: The amount of clinical and demographic metadata varied by source and participant and was provided uncurated.

About this clone: No antigen is known for it. No base qualities exist here, and no much larger clone lies one base off it.

Enrolling through a virtual design, the prospective study's participants ranged in age from roughly 18 to 90 years and lived across roughly 24 United States geographic areas. To assign participants to cohorts, the prospective study relied on clinical history that participants themselves reported in a screening survey and a study questionnaire. Recovered participants in ImmuneRACE Cohort 3 were defined by two consecutive negative NP/OP PCR tests, clearance by a healthcare professional, or resolution of symptoms. Mobile phlebotomists in the prospective study collected whole blood, serum and a nasopharyngeal or oropharyngeal swab from every participant. Prospective study participants could optionally give additional blood draws and questionnaires over an approximately two-month period. Before DNA extraction, blood samples from the prospective study were shipped at room temperature or frozen. TCRbeta CDR3 regions were amplified from genomic DNA using the immunoSEQ Assay, a bias-controlled multiplex PCR. The source study handled its data this way. The number of nucleated cells in each sample was estimated from the amplification of reference gene primers within the assay. To quantify the absolute abundance of each unique TCRbeta CDR3 rearrangement, sequence reads were collapsed and filtered. For each sample, productive Simpson clonality was calculated as the square root of Simpson's diversity index over productive rearrangements. TCRdb provides this immuneACCESS table in a form limited to in-frame rearrangements. Some clones are lacking; in checked studies, under half of them reflect an unresolved V gene, and why the rest are absent is not known. D and trimming come from the DNA, and the V and J calls and clone size come from that table. The sample table records around 380,000 clones; about 89% of these occur just once. The ten largest make up under 1.5% of the sample.

V drops 5 bases and J drops 0 bases, leaving 11 bases in between. In the germline V gene (reference sequence), CDR1 corresponds to LNHDA and CDR2 to SQIVND. Counted from cysteine to phenylalanine, this CDR3 has 16 amino acids. Only the CDR3 region is kept as DNA, spanning 48 bases read in frame from base 1. The chain employs TRBV19 and TRBJ2-6, with the D segment identity uncertain. This receptor was taken from a man aged 25 to 40 who had recovered from COVID-19. Sequencing was done on a sample of PBMCs or T cells enriched from blood (not recorded which). CDR3 region: CASSLYLLSGANVLTF. The nucleotide sequence reads as follows: TGTGCCAGTAGTCTCTATTTGCTCTCTGGGGCCAACGTCCTGACTTTC.